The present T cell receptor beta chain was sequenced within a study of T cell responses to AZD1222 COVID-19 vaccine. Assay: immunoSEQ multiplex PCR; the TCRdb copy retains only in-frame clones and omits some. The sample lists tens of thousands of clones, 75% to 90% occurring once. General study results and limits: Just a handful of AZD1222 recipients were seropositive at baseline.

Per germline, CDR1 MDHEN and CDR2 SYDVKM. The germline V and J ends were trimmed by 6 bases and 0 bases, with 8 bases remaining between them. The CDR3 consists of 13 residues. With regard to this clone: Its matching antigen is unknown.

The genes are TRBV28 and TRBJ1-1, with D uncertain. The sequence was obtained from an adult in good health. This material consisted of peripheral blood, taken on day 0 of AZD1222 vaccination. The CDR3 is CASRRGMNTEAFF. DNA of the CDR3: TGTGCCAGCAGACGGGGTATGAACACTGAAGCTTTCTTT.